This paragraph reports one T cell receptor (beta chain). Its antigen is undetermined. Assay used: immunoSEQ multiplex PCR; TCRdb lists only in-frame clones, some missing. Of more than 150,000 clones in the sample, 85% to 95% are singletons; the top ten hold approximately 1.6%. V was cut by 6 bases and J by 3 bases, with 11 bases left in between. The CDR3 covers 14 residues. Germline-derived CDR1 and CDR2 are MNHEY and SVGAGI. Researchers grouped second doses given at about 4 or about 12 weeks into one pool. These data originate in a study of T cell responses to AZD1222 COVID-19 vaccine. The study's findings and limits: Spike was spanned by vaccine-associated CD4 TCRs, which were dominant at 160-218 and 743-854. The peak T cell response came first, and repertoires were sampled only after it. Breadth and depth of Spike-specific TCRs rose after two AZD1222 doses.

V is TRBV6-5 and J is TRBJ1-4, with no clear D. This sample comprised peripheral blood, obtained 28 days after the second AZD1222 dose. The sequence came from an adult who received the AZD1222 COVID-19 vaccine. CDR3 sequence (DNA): TGTGCCAGCAGCAGGACTGTAGCTAATGAAAAACTGTTTTTT. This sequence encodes CASSRTVANEKLFF.